A selection of T cell receptor beta chains follows, all from one sample in a study of identical twins. TCRdb itself ran the 5' RACE reads through MiXCR, one entry per CDR3 protein. The sample has 1.5 million or so distinct CDR3 sequences; around 29% are singletons. Sample: cord blood. All receptors come from a newborn girl in good health. The CDR3 runs from the conserved cysteine through the conserved F or W. D genes are given only for firm matches. Expanded clones are given a class, and other clones once, few, many or no size at all.

TRBJ2-7 - TRBV7-2 - TGTGCCAGCAGCTTCTCCCTAATCGGTATTGATTACGAGCAGTACTTC CASSFSLIGIDYEQYF
TRBJ2-7 many TRBV29-1 - TGCAGCGTTGGGCTGAACGAGCAGTACTTC CSVGLNEQYF
TRBJ1-4 - TRBV3-1 - TGTGCCAGCAGCCAAGATGCCCGGACTGCTGAAAAACTGTTTTTT CASSQDARTAEKLFF
TRBJ1-4 many TRBV4-2 - TGTGCCAGCAGCCACAGGGGTGAAAAACTGTTTTTT CASSHRGEKLFF
TRBJ2-1 few TRBV18 - TGTGCCAGCTCGCCGACAGAGGATGAGCAGTTCTTC CASSPTEDEQFF
TRBJ2-7 - TRBV7-2 TRBD2 TGTGCCAGCAGCTTAGAGCCGTTGGGACTAGCCCCCTACGAGCAGTACTTC CASSLEPLGLAPYEQYF
TRBJ2-3 - TRBV5-5 TRBD2 TGTGCCAGCAGCCCCTATCGACTAGCGGGGGAAGATACGCAGTATTTT CASSPYRLAGEDTQYF
TRBJ1-2 few TRBV4-1 - TGCGCCAGCAGCCAAATTCGGGAGGGGGGAGACTATGGCTACACCTTC CASSQIREGGDYGYTF
TRBJ2-7 few TRBV4-1 TRBD2 TGCGCCAGCAGCCAAGATTTCATTGTCGGGAGGGCCAGCCACGAGCAGTACTTC CASSQDFIVGRASHEQYF
TRBJ1-5 - TRBV5-1 TRBD1 TGCGCCAGCAGCACAGGACAGGCAAACAAACAGCCCCAGCATTTT CASSTGQANKQPQHF
TRBJ2-1 few TRBV24-1 - TGTGCCACCAGTGATCCCGGGACGCCCACGGATGAGCAGTTCTTC CATSDPGTPTDEQFF
TRBJ2-7 many TRBV10-3 - TGTGCCATCAGTGAGTTTGACCGAGCCTACGAGCAGTACTTC CAISEFDRAYEQYF
TRBJ2-1 few TRBV25-1 TRBD1 TGTGCCAGCAGGGGACAGGATGAGCAGTTCTTC CASRGQDEQFF
TRBJ2-1 - TRBV20-1 TRBD2 TGCAGTGCTAGGCTAGGTTCCGGACTAGTGCGGGCCGGGCAGTTCTTC CSARLGSGLVRAGQFF
TRBJ2-2 few TRBV4-2 TRBD2 TGTGCCAGCAGCCAAGGAAGTGGTGGGACTAGCGGAACCGGGGAGCTGTTTTTT CASSQGSGGTSGTGELFF
TRBJ2-3 few TRBV5-1 TRBD2 TGCGCCAGCAGCCCCGGACTAGCGGGCCGGGGAGCAGATACGCAGTATTTT CASSPGLAGRGADTQYF
TRBJ2-1 - TRBV24-1 TRBD2 TGTGCCACCAGTGATCCGGGACTAGCGGGAGGTTACTCCTACAATGAGCAGTTCTTC CATSDPGLAGGYSYNEQFF
TRBJ2-1 - TRBV7-9 TRBD2 TGTGCCAGCAGCTTGTCGCAGGGGGCAGGGACTAGCGTGTACAATGAGCAGTTCTTC CASSLSQGAGTSVYNEQFF
TRBJ2-7 few TRBV12-3/TRBV12-4 TRBD2 TGTGCCAGCGTCAGCGGGAGGGGCAATGAGCAGTACTTC CASVSGRGNEQYF
TRBJ2-1 once TRBV6-4 - TGTGCCAGCAGTGAACGTTCAGGTTCGGGCCTCTACGAGCAGTTCTTC CASSERSGSGLYEQFF
TRBJ1-6 - TRBV7-6 TRBD1 TGTGCCAGCAGCTTAGTACAGGGGAAGGGATCACCCCTCCACTTT CASSLVQGKGSPLHF
TRBJ2-1 - TRBV20-1 - TGCAGTGCTTCCCGGGGTTCGGATGAGCAGTTCTTC CSASRGSDEQFF
TRBJ1-2 many TRBV6-2/TRBV6-3 - TGTGCCAGCAGTTACCCGGCAACTAACTATGGCTACACCTTC CASSYPATNYGYTF
TRBJ2-4 few TRBV18 - TGTGCCAGGCCACCGGGGCGCTGCAAAAACATTCAGTACTTC CARPPGRCKNIQYF
TRBJ2-1 - TRBV3-1 - TGTGCCAGCAGCCAACCCCTTACTAGAAATGAGCGGTTCTTC CASSQPLTRNERFF
TRBJ2-3 few TRBV4-2 - TGTGCCAGCAGCCAACCCCTTGGGCGCACAGATACGCAGTATTTT CASSQPLGRTDTQYF
TRBJ1-6 - TRBV28 - TGTGCCAGCAATGGGGGGGGCGCCAATAATTCACCCCTCCACTTT CASNGGGANNSPLHF
TRBJ1-6 few TRBV7-2 - TGTGCCAGCAGCTTAGCAGGCCCTCCACCCCTCCACTTT CASSLAGPPPLHF
TRBJ2-7 few TRBV20-1 TRBD1 TGCAGTGCTGGAAACCCCCGGGACAGCCCCTACGAGCAGTACTTC CSAGNPRDSPYEQYF
TRBJ2-3 few TRBV19 TRBD2 TGTGCCAGTAGTATCCCGGTAGCGGGGGTCGGTCCAGATACGCAGTATTTT CASSIPVAGVGPDTQYF
TRBJ1-1 - TRBV9 - TGTGCCAGCGGCGCCAGGGGGAACACTGAAGCTTTCTTT CASGARGNTEAFF
TRBJ1-4 few TRBV29-1 - TGCAGCGGAATCAGACCCGAAGGGCTGTTTTTT CSGIRPEGLFF
TRBJ1-4 - TRBV25-1 - TGTGCCAGCAGTGAGATTCGCCAGGGAGGGGAAAAACTGTTTTTT CASSEIRQGGEKLFF
TRBJ2-7 - TRBV27 TRBD2 TGTGCCAGCAGTTTAGACTTCGGGACTAGCCCCTACGAGCAGTACTTC CASSLDFGTSPYEQYF
TRBJ2-7 many TRBV25-1 - TGTGCCAGCAGTGAATTCGGCAGGGGCGAGCAGTACTTC CASSEFGRGEQYF
TRBJ1-2 - TRBV29-1 - TGCAGCGTTGAGATGAGTTATGGCTACACCTTC CSVEMSYGYTF
TRBJ1-1 few TRBV7-8 - TGTGCCAGCAGCTCCCAGACACGAAACACTGAAGCTTTCTTT CASSSQTRNTEAFF
TRBJ2-7 few TRBV14 - TGTGCCAGCAGCCCCACCACAGGATGGGTCTACGAGCAGTACTTC CASSPTTGWVYEQYF
TRBJ1-1 few TRBV2 - TGTGCCAGCAGTAGCCGGGACATGAACACTGAAGCTTTCTTT CASSSRDMNTEAFF
TRBJ1-1 - TRBV29-1 - TGCAGCGTTACGGCAGGGAGGGCGAACACTGAAGCTTTCTTT CSVTAGRANTEAFF
TRBJ2-5 few TRBV20-1 TRBD2 TGCAGTGCTATAGCGGGAGCAGGGGAGCAGTACTTC CSAIAGAGEQYF
TRBJ1-4 - TRBV3-1 - TGTGCCAGCAGCCAAGATTATGACAGCGCAACTAATGAAAAACTGTTTTTT CASSQDYDSATNEKLFF
TRBJ1-1 - TRBV27 - TGTGCCAGCAGTTTTAGAGAACAGGGAATTGAAGCTTTCTTT CASSFREQGIEAFF